Presented here are 31 T cell receptor beta chains from one specimen sequenced in a study of blood T cell repertoires in COVID-19. Assay: immunoSEQ multiplex PCR; the TCRdb copy retains only in-frame clones and omits some. The sample gives some 210,000 clones, around 80% of which show up once; around 19% is in the top ten. The sequencing sample was made of peripheral blood. These receptors all stem from a human donor in a cohort sampled during active COVID-19.

This clone was picked up one time. The chain couples TRBV5-1 to TRBJ1-2; unclear D gene. The CDR3 is 15 amino acids. V dropped 4 bases and J dropped 0 bases, with 13 bases sitting between them. Germline CDR1 and CDR2: SGHRS and YFSETQ. Here the CDR3 DNA reads TGCGCCAGCAGCATGTACAGAGATCCTAACTATGGCTACACCTTC. Translation: CASSMYRDPNYGYTF.

This chain uses TRBV29-1 with TRBJ2-3; 7 bases map to TRBD2. CDR3 length equals 14 residues. Germline values: CDR1 SQVTM, CDR2 ANQGSEA. The junction had 6 bases not matched to a gene; V was cut back by 4 bases and J by 2 bases. CDR3: CSVGTGLYTDTQYF. CDR3 in DNA: TGCAGCGTTGGCACGGGACTATACACAGATACGCAGTATTTT.

This rearrangement joins TRBV30 to TRBJ1-1; perhaps TRBD1 as D (6 bases). This CDR3 comprises 12 residues. Trimming left V 4 bases short and J 0 bases short, with 6 bases between. Germline V gives CDR1 GTSNPN, CDR2 SVGIG (reference sequence). CDR3 loop: CAWNRVNTEAFF. The CDR3 bases are TGTGCCTGGAACAGGGTGAACACTGAAGCTTTCTTT.

The chain recombines TRBV28 with TRBJ2-7, with a weak D call TRBD2 (5 bases). The CDR3 covers 14 residues. Germline CDR1 MDHEN, CDR2 SYDVKM. V gave up 5 bases and J gave up 5 bases, with 16 bases separating them. In DNA form, the CDR3 reads TGTGCCAGCAGTCAGGAGGTGAGGGCCGACGAGCAGTACTTC. Its translation: CASSQEVRADEQYF.

This chain uses TRBV19 with TRBJ2-5, with D possibly being TRBD2 (6 bases). In germline, CDR1 is LNHDA, CDR2 SQIVND (reference sequence). This CDR3 spans 13 amino acids. The V gene lost 6 bases and the J gene lost 4 bases, with 12 bases spanning the gap. Here the CDR3 DNA reads TGTGCCAGTAGCCAGGAGGGTGGAGAGACCCAGTACTTC. Amino acid sequence: CASSQEGGETQYF.

The CDR3, as DNA: TGTGCCAGCAGCTCCGGCGCCGGGACAGGGTTATTACTGATAGAAGCTTTCTTT. Translation gives CASSSGAGTGLLLIEAFF. The genes are TRBV11-2 and TRBJ1-1; 9 bases align to TRBD1. Germline V gene data show CDR1 as SGHAT and CDR2 as FQNNGV. Losses at the gene ends were 4 bases for V and 8 bases for J; bases not matched to a gene: 20. This CDR3 is built from 18 residues.

The chain uses TRBV6-6 and TRBJ1-5; D possibly corresponds to TRBD1 (5 bases). The CDR3 sequence is 12 residues long. The germline CDR1 and CDR2 sequences are MNHNY and SVGAGI (reference sequence). Trimming removed 8 bases from V and 3 bases from J, with 8 bases in between. CDR3 residues: CASAGPNQPQHF. CDR3 DNA sequence: TGTGCCAGCGCGGGGCCCAATCAGCCCCAGCATTTT.

The V call is TRBV2, the J call TRBJ1-5; D perhaps matches TRBD1 (5 bases). This CDR3 spans 17 amino acids. The V end lost 4 bases, the J end lost 0 bases, and 16 bases lay between the germline ends. The V gene's germline CDR1 is SNHLY and CDR2 FYNNEI. This chain's CDR3 is CASSGVTAFNSNQPQHF. In DNA form, the CDR3 reads TGTGCCAGCAGTGGGGTGACAGCTTTTAATAGCAATCAGCCCCAGCATTTT.

The rearrangement uses TRBV9 and TRBJ1-2, with 7 bases fitting TRBD1. The CDR3 extends over 15 amino acids. CDR1 is SGDLS, CDR2 YYNGEE, per germline. Unmatched junction bases numbered 8, after V lost 0 bases and J lost 6 bases. The CDR3 here is CASSVDIPGQDGYTF. As DNA, the CDR3 is TGTGCCAGCAGCGTAGATATCCCAGGACAGGATGGCTACACCTTC.

The chain links TRBV30 to TRBJ1-3; tentatively, D is TRBD1 (5 bases). The germline V gene encodes CDR1 GTSNPN and CDR2 SVGIG (reference sequence). The CDR3 contains 15 residues. V lost 0 bases and J lost 4, with 13 bases in between. The CDR3 sequence is CAWSVKTAAGNTIYF. CDR3 nucleotide sequence: TGTGCCTGGAGTGTCAAGACAGCAGCGGGAAACACCATATATTTT.

The rearrangement uses TRBV28 and TRBJ2-4; 9 nucleotides agree with TRBD1. CDR1 is MDHEN and CDR2 is SYDVKM in the germline V gene. J was trimmed by 5 bases and V by 3 bases; bases with no gene match: 5. The CDR3 has 15 amino acids. CDR3 sequence: CASSFTGGGQNIQYF. DNA for the CDR3: TGTGCCAGCAGTTTTACAGGGGGCGGACAAAACATTCAGTACTTC. Complete variable domain (other parts from reference TRBV28 and TRBJ2-4): DVKVTQSSRYLVKRTGEKVFLECVQDMDHENMFWYRQDPGLGLRLIYFSYDVKMKEKGDIPEGYSVSREKKERFSLILESASTNQTSMYLCASSFTGGGQNIQYFGAGTRLSVL.

This chain links TRBV5-1 with TRBJ2-7; weak D call: TRBD1 (6 bases). Trimming shortened V by 4 bases and J by 5 bases, and 19 bases separated the two germline ends. CDR3 length: 15 amino acids. CDR1 is SGHRS and CDR2 is YFSETQ in the germline V gene. In DNA form, the CDR3 reads TGCGCCAGCAGCATGTTACAGGGAAAGTTCCACGAGCAGTACTTC. Translating gives CASSMLQGKFHEQYF.

The chain carries TRBV27 and TRBJ2-1, with TRBD1 matching over 10 bases. Trimming cost V 4 bases and J 4 bases; bases outside gene matches: 10. CDR1 and CDR2 from the germline V gene are MNHEY and SMNVEV (reference sequence). The length of the CDR3 is 17 residues. This CDR3 is CASSWSAGTGDYNEQFF. The DNA for the CDR3 is TGTGCCAGCAGTTGGAGTGCCGGGACAGGGGATTACAATGAGCAGTTCTTC.

This chain joins TRBV4-1 and TRBJ2-5; no clear D. Per the germline V gene, CDR1 is MGHRA and CDR2 is YSYEKL. The CDR3 is made up of 16 amino acids. V shed 0 bases and J shed 7 bases, with 18 bases lying between them. CDR3 in amino acids: CASSQEGGVTAWTQYF. The CDR3 DNA reads as TGCGCCAGCAGCCAAGAGGGTGGAGTAACCGCCTGGACCCAGTACTTC.

CDR3 DNA: TGTGCCAGCAGTCAACAGGGCCTAGTGGGTTTCTTT. This gives the protein CASSQQGLVGFF. J is TRBJ1-1 and V is TRBV28; D possibly corresponds to TRBD1 (6 bases). Between the trimmed V and J ends, which lost 5 bases and 13 bases, there was a span of 17 bases. Germline V CDR1 and CDR2: MDHEN, SYDVKM. The CDR3 has 12 residues.

The gene calls are TRBV10-3 and TRBJ1-4; 7 nucleotides match TRBD1. The CDR3 runs to 14 residues. Unmatched junction bases numbered 7, after V lost 4 bases and J lost 8 bases. Per the germline V gene, CDR1 is ENHRY and CDR2 is SYGVKD. The CDR3 spells CAISVDRGREKLFF. The DNA of the CDR3 is TGTGCCATCAGTGTAGATAGGGGGCGGGAAAAACTGTTTTTT.

The chain uses TRBV4-2 and TRBJ2-1; possibly TRBD2 for D (5 bases). The CDR3 length is 16 residues. The ends were cut back, 0 bases at V and 5 bases at J, with 14 bases in the middle. Germline CDR1 and CDR2: LGHNA and YNFKEQ. The CDR3 nucleotides read TGTGCCAGCAGCCAAGAACCGGGGATTTCGGACAATGAGCAGTTCTTC. It specifies CASSQEPGISDNEQFF.

This chain links TRBV20-1 with TRBJ1-1; the match to TRBD1 covers 7 bases. The J segment lost 11 bases and the V segment lost 0 bases, leaving 3 bases of the junction unmatched. CDR1 and CDR2 (germline): DFQATT, SNEGSKA (reference sequence). CDR3 length: 11 residues. The CDR3 is CSARDHRGAFF. CDR3 sequence (DNA): TGCAGTGCTAGAGATCACAGGGGCGCTTTCTTT.

In its sample, this clone was seen once. The V gene is TRBV4-2, the J gene TRBJ1-6, with TRBD1 matching 8 bases. V gave up 3 bases and J gave up 10 bases; unmatched junction bases: 8. CDR3 length: 15 amino acids. In germline, CDR1 is LGHNA, CDR2 YNFKEQ. This CDR3 is CASSQGDRGISPLHF. CDR3 nucleotides: TGTGCCAGCAGCCAGGGCGACAGGGGCATCTCACCCCTCCACTTT.

V gene TRBV5-1 combines with J gene TRBJ2-3, with 9 bases fitting TRBD1. CDR1 and CDR2 from the germline V gene are SGHRS and YFSETQ. The length of the CDR3 is 15 residues. The V segment lost 4 bases and the J segment 3 bases; nucleotides outside the gene matches: 6. CDR3 in amino acids: CASSPQGAGTDTQYF. CDR3 sequence (DNA): TGCGCCAGCAGCCCACAGGGGGCGGGGACAGATACGCAGTATTTT.

V usage is TRBV20-1 and J usage is TRBJ2-3, with D maybe TRBD2 (6 bases). Germline assignment: CDR1 DFQATT and CDR2 SNEGSKA (reference sequence). The V and J ends lost 3 bases and 4 bases respectively, with 17 bases between them. This CDR3 has 15 amino acids. DNA for the CDR3: TGCAGTGCTAGTTCAGGGCTAGCGTGGGCAGATACGCAGTATTTT. Encoded protein: CSASSGLAWADTQYF.

The chain carries TRBV30 and TRBJ2-1, with D maybe TRBD1 (7 bases). The CDR3 runs 13 residues. Looked up from germline, CDR1 is GTSNPN and CDR2 is SVGIG (reference sequence). The V end was cut by 5 bases, the J end by 4 bases, with 12 bases between. In nucleotides, the CDR3 is TGTGCCTGGCAGGGGGGTAGATACAATGAGCAGTTCTTC. Translating it yields CAWQGGRYNEQFF.

The J gene is TRBJ2-1, the V gene TRBV28; TRBD1 agrees at 10 bases. CDR1 is MDHEN, CDR2 SYDVKM, per germline. The CDR3 is 13 residues long. The V gene end was trimmed by 6 bases and the J gene end by 10 bases; junction bases not matched to a gene: 6. The CDR3 region has the DNA TGTGCCAGCAGAGGACAGGGGGGCCGCGAGCAGTTCTTC. Translating gives CASRGQGGREQFF.

This chain joins TRBV18 and TRBJ2-2, with a weak D call TRBD1 (6 bases). This CDR3 comprises 15 residues. Germline V gene lookup returns CDR1 KGHSH and CDR2 LQKENI. V lost 3 bases to trimming and J lost 7 bases, with 15 bases between them. Here the CDR3 DNA reads TGTGCCAGCTCACCCGGTGGGACACTCCACGGGGAGCTGTTTTTT. Amino acid sequence: CASSPGGTLHGELFF.

The count of this clone is one. The chain is built from TRBV6-1 and TRBJ1-2, with TRBD1 identical over 7 bases. From germline, CDR1 is MNHNS and CDR2 SASEGT. The ends lost 2 bases at V and 4 bases at J; junction bases unmatched: 7. The length of the CDR3 is 15 residues. CDR3 nucleotides: TGTGCCAGCAGTGAAATACAGGGGAGTTTCTATGGCTACACCTTC. Residues: CASSEIQGSFYGYTF.

The chain couples TRBV28 to TRBJ2-1; 10 bases map to TRBD1. The V segment lost 5 bases and the J segment 6 bases; nucleotides outside the gene matches: 4. This CDR3 has 14 residues. Germline-derived CDR1 and CDR2 are MDHEN and SYDVKM. The CDR3: CASSPGTGVNEQFF. DNA of the CDR3: TGTGCCAGCAGTCCAGGGACAGGGGTCAATGAGCAGTTCTTC.

The genes are TRBV4-2 and TRBJ1-1, with D possibly being TRBD1 (5 bases). The CDR3 loop spans 17 amino acids. The V gene lost 1 base and the J gene lost 4 bases, with 19 bases spanning the gap. CDR1 and CDR2 from the germline V gene are LGHNA and YNFKEQ. The chain's CDR3 is CASSQVGPPKRATEAFF. The CDR3 coding sequence is TGTGCCAGCAGCCAAGTGGGGCCACCAAAACGGGCCACTGAAGCTTTCTTT.

The chain couples TRBV9 to TRBJ1-4; no clear D gene. Germline CDR1 is SGDLS and CDR2 is YYNGEE. V lost 2 bases to trimming and J lost 8 bases, with 13 bases between them. The CDR3 extends over 14 amino acids. In DNA, the CDR3 is TGTGCCAGCAGCGTCTCCGCGGTCGGGGAAAAACTGTTTTTT. Translated, it gives CASSVSAVGEKLFF.

This clone was detected only once. V usage is TRBV29-1 and J usage is TRBJ1-1; D gene uncertain. The germline V and J ends were trimmed by 4 bases and 1 base, with 7 bases remaining between them. Germline values: CDR1 SQVTM, CDR2 ANQGSEA. The CDR3 runs 12 residues. In DNA form, the CDR3 reads TGCAGCGTTGCCCCGGGGAACACTGAAGCTTTCTTT. The encoded protein is CSVAPGNTEAFF.

The genes are TRBV19 and TRBJ2-2; the D is unclear. The germline V and J ends were trimmed by 4 bases and 8 bases, with 11 bases remaining between them. Germline CDR1 reads LNHDA; CDR2 reads SQIVND (reference sequence). The CDR3 sequence is 13 residues long. The chain's CDR3 is CASSNLNLGELFF. The CDR3, as DNA: TGTGCCAGTAGTAATCTTAATCTAGGGGAGCTGTTTTTT. The full variable domain, with the rest looked up from reference TRBV19 and TRBJ2-2, is DGGITQSPKYLFRKEGQNVTLSCEQNLNHDAMYWYRQDPGQGLRLIYYSQIVNDFQKGDIAEGYSVSREKKESFPLTVTSAQKNPTAFYLCASSNLNLGELFFGEGSRLTVL.

V gene TRBV29-1 combines with J gene TRBJ2-1, with 8 bases identical to TRBD2. V lost 5 bases and J lost 8; bases outside the gene matches: 14. The CDR3 has 15 amino acids. CDR1 and CDR2 (germline): SQVTM, ANQGSEA. CDR3 nucleotides: TGCAGCGTTCCCCGGGCGGGAGGTTTCGGAGATGAGCAGTTCTTC. It encodes CSVPRAGGFGDEQFF.